The following is a TCR beta chain sequence with its context. The repertoire was sequenced with immunoSEQ multiplex PCR; TCRdb's copy has only in-frame clones and lacks some. The sample holds about 360,000 clones, less than 90% seen once. This sample is part of a study of blood T cell repertoires in COVID-19. This CDR3 spans 14 amino acids. V gave up 5 bases and J gave up 2 bases, with 12 bases separating them. Germline V gene lookup returns CDR1 SGHVS and CDR2 FNYEAQ. This TCR was sampled from a woman aged 55-69 years with COVID-19, enrolled during active disease. The gene calls are TRBV7-6 and TRBJ1-1; D unclear. Sequences were obtained from peripheral blood. CDR3 nucleotide sequence: TGTGCCAGCAGCAGCTCCGGTATTAACACTGAAGCTTTCTTT. Translation gives CASSSSGINTEAFF.